A single sample is the source of the 8 T cell receptor beta chains below, sequenced in a study of a mutant IDH1 vaccine in newly diagnosed glioma. Measured with immunoSEQ multiplex PCR; TCRdb has only the in-frame clones, and not every one. The data contain 77,000 or so clones, more than 80% of them singletons. These receptors lack a known antigen. The time point: week 23, last vaccination. The content of each vaccine dose was 300 ug of mutant IDH1 20-mer peptide, and topical imiquimod accompanied it. Sequencing used PBMCs, obtained from a glioma patient whose treatment included an IDH1 peptide vaccine. These receptors originate from a woman between 45 and 60 years old with glioma.

The J gene is TRBJ2-7, the V gene TRBV28, with D hard to call. The CDR3 has 13 residues. The V end was cut by 2 bases, the J end by 1 base, with 6 bases between. Germline assignment: CDR1 MDHEN and CDR2 SYDVKM. The CDR3 DNA is TGTGCCAGCAGTTTACGGCAGTCCTACGAGCAGTACTTC. Translated, it gives CASSLRQSYEQYF.

This clone was seen a single time. The CDR3 DNA reads TGTGCCAGCAGGGGATTTCAAAGCACAGATACGCAGTATTTT. Protein: CASRGFQSTDTQYF. J is TRBJ2-3 and V is TRBV27, with D uncertain. The ends were cut back, 6 bases at V and 0 bases at J, with 10 bases in the middle. The CDR3 has 14 residues. CDR1 is MNHEY and CDR2 is SMNVEV in the germline V gene (reference sequence).

The rearrangement joins TRBV10-3 to TRBJ2-7; unclear D gene. Germline V lookup: CDR1 ENHRY, CDR2 SYGVKD. V gave up 7 bases and J gave up 0 bases, with 7 bases separating them. The CDR3 totals 12 residues. CDR3 loop: CAIKNTSYEQYF. The CDR3 DNA is TGTGCCATCAAGAACACCTCCTACGAGCAGTACTTC.

In the case of this clone: The junction differs from germline at one of its ends, possibly a read error. The V gene is TRBV7-7, the J gene TRBJ2-1, with TRBD2 as a possible D gene (6 bases). The CDR3 totals 14 residues. Germline V gene sequence: CDR1 SSHAT, CDR2 FNYEAQ (reference sequence). The CDR3 region has the DNA TGTGCTAGCAGCCTAGACCCGGGGACTCCCGGAGAGTTCTTC. Translated, it gives CASSLDPGTPGEFF. The full variable domain, rest sourced from reference TRBV7-7 and TRBJ2-1, is GAGVSQSPRYKVTKRGQDVTLRCDPISSHATLYWYQQALGQGPEFLTYFNYEAQPDKSGLPSDRFSAERPEGSISTLTIQRTEQRDSAMYRCASSLDPGTPGEFFGPGTRLTVL.

The chain has TRBV5-4 and TRBJ1-4; 9 bases are shared with TRBD1. CDR1 is SGHNT and CDR2 is YYREEE in the germline V gene (reference sequence). V gave up 4 bases and J gave up 7 bases; unmatched junction bases: 14. This CDR3 spans 17 amino acids. In DNA, the CDR3 is TGTGCCAGCAGCCGTGACCCCTTGACAGGGGGGGGTGAAAAACTGTTTTTT. It codes for CASSRDPLTGGGEKLFF.

This chain joins TRBV19 and TRBJ1-2; possible D gene TRBD1, 6 bases. The CDR3 is 14 amino acids. V gave up 7 bases and J gave up 5 bases, with 17 bases separating them. Looked up from germline, CDR1 is LNHDA and CDR2 is SQIVND (reference sequence). The CDR3 reads CASNYRGRGYGYTF. DNA for the CDR3: TGTGCCAGTAACTACCGGGGGCGCGGGTATGGCTACACCTTC.

The chain has TRBV28 and TRBJ1-4, with a possible D match to TRBD1 (5 bases). This CDR3 contains 14 residues. Germline assignment: CDR1 MDHEN and CDR2 SYDVKM. Trimming cost V 5 bases and J 7 bases, with 14 bases left between them. The CDR3 here is CASSERGMAEKLFF. DNA of the CDR3: TGTGCCAGCAGTGAGAGGGGAATGGCTGAAAAACTGTTTTTT.

The chain has TRBV6-5 and TRBJ2-5, with 8 bases identical to TRBD1. The DNA end is more similar to TRBJ2-7, so the J call may be wrong. The germline gives CDR1 MNHEY, CDR2 SVGAGI. The CDR3 spans 14 residues. The CDR3 loop reads CASSRAGGIYEQYF. In nucleotides, the CDR3 is TGTGCCAGCAGTAGGGCAGGGGGCATCTACGAGCAGTACTTC.